This TCR beta chain was identified during a study of a mutant IDH1 vaccine in newly diagnosed glioma. The wider study: Treated patients were roughly 62% male, around 38% female, mean age 40.4 years.

To note about this clone: Its antigen is currently unknown.

Repertoires were generated with immunoSEQ multiplex PCR, while TCRdb's copy carries only in-frame clones and drops some. The table has 77,000 or so clones, approximately 78% seen once; the top ten hold approximately 5.4%. Time point denoted: week 47, end of study. Vaccination used 300 ug of mutant IDH1 20-mer peptide per dose, with topical imiquimod. In weeks 1, 3, 5, 7, 11, 15, 19 and 23, patients were immunized, eight times in all. Germline V gene lookup returns CDR1 SNHLY and CDR2 FYNNEI. The CDR3 is 16 amino acids. The J segment lost 5 bases and the V segment lost 5 bases, leaving 9 bases of the junction unmatched.

The receptor was isolated from a man between 35 and 55 years old with glioma. This specimen consisted of PBMCs, obtained from a glioma patient whose treatment included an IDH1 peptide vaccine. The chain recombines TRBV2 with TRBJ1-1; 12 nucleotides align to TRBD1. The CDR3: CASSRDRGRVTTEAFF. The CDR3 DNA reads TGTGCCAGCAGTCGGGACAGGGGGCGAGTAACAACTGAAGCTTTCTTT.